This entry features one TCR beta chain sequence. Antigen: not known. Only in-frame clones appear in the TCRdb table, and some are missing; sequencing was by immunoSEQ multiplex PCR. The repertoire includes about 340,000 clones, roughly 89% of them detected once, and 0.7% to 0.85% sits in the top ten. The data were obtained in a study of cytomegalovirus exposure and HLA in healthy donors. Overall study context: Per a later analysis, the roughly 640 first-cohort and 100 to 150 validation repertoires shared one platform. Study-level points and caveats: The study put 150 or so TCR beta chains on its list as cytomegalovirus-associated. Cytomegalovirus status, reportedly, was diagnosed with high specificity and sensitivity by the classifier. For most TCR sequences rarity was the rule, although some public TCRs occurred in many donors.

The CDR3 covers 15 residues. The V and J ends lost 2 bases and 7 bases, in that order; junction bases with no gene match: 9. Germline CDR1 is GTSNPN and CDR2 is SVGIG (reference sequence). Sequenced input: PBMCs. This sequence was found in a woman aged 18-35 years in good health and CMV-seronegative. The chain has TRBV30 and TRBJ2-1; 9 nucleotides align to TRBD2. CDR3 loop: CAWSRGRGAGNEQFF. The DNA of the CDR3 is TGTGCCTGGAGTCGCGGGAGGGGAGCAGGAAATGAGCAGTTCTTC.